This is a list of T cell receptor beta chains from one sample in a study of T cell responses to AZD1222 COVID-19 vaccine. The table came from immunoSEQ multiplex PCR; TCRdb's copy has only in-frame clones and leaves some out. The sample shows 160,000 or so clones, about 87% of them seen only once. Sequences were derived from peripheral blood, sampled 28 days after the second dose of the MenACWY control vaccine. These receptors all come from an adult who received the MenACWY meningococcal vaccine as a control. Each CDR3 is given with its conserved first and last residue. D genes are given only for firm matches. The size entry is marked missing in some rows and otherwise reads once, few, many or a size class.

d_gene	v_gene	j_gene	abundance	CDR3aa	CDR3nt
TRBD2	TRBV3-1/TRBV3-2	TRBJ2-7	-	CASSPLAGARYEQYF	TGTGCCAGCAGCCCCCTAGCGGGAGCCCGCTACGAGCAGTACTTC
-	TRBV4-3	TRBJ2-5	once	CASSQDWQGLLKAQYF	TGCGCCAGCAGCCAAGATTGGCAGGGCTTACTGAAGGCCCAGTACTTC
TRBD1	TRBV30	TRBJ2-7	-	CAWRNRGAHAVDSYEQYF	TGTGCCTGGAGGAACAGGGGGGCTCACGCCGTGGATTCCTACGAGCAGTACTTC
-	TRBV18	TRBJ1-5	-	CASSYTGRSNQPQHF	TGTGCCAGCTCATACACAGGGCGCAGCAATCAGCCCCAGCATTTT
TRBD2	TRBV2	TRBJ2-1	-	CASGINERGTYNEQFF	TGTGCCAGCGGAATAAACGAGCGGGGAACCTACAATGAGCAGTTCTTC
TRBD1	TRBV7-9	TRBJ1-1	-	CASSRDRGEAFF	TGTGCCAGCAGCCGGGACAGGGGTGAAGCTTTCTTT
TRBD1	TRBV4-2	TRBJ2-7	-	CASSQGRGLPYEQYF	TGTGCCAGCAGCCAGGGCAGGGGGCTTCCCTACGAGCAGTACTTC
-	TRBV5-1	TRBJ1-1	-	CASSPKTTHGQRNTEAFF	TGCGCCAGCAGCCCCAAAACGACACACGGTCAGAGGAACACTGAAGCTTTCTTT
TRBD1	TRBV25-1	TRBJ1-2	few	CASSADSGTGDYGYTF	TGTGCCAGCAGTGCCGATTCCGGGACAGGGGACTATGGCTACACCTTC
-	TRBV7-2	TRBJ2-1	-	CASSSYVNNEQFF	TGTGCCAGCAGCTCTTATGTTAACAATGAGCAGTTCTTC
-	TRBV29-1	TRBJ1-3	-	CSVDAGNTIYF	TGCAGCGTTGACGCTGGAAACACCATATATTTT
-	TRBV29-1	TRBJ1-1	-	CSVSRVNTEAFF	TGCAGCGTTTCCAGGGTGAACACTGAAGCTTTCTTT
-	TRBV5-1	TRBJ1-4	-	CASSPQAGGNEKLFF	TGCGCCAGCAGCCCTCAGGCAGGAGGAAATGAAAAACTGTTTTTT
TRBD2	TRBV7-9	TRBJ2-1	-	CASSPPGTSLDEQFF	TGTGCCAGCAGCCCCCCCGGGACTAGTCTTGATGAGCAGTTCTTC
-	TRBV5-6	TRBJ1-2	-	CASSFNRVGGYTF	TGTGCCAGCAGCTTCAACAGGGTTGGGGGCTACACCTTC
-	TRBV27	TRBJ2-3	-	CASSLYLTEHPDTQYF	TGTGCCAGCAGTTTATACCTGACCGAGCACCCAGATACGCAGTATTTT
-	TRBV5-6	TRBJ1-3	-	CASSLRTSGSSGNTIYF	TGTGCCAGCAGCTTGAGGACCTCAGGGAGCTCTGGAAACACCATATATTTT
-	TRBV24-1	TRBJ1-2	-	CATSDQGDYGYTF	TGTGCCACCAGTGACCAAGGGGACTATGGCTACACCTTC
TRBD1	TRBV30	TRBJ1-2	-	CAWSEFGTGLNYGYTF	TGTGCCTGGAGTGAATTTGGGACAGGGCTAAACTATGGCTACACCTTC
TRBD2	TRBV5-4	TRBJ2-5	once	CASSWRTSGGETQYF	TGTGCCAGCAGCTGGAGGACTAGCGGGGGAGAGACCCAGTACTTC
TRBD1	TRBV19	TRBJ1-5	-	CASRTWGDSGNQPQHF	TGTGCCAGTAGAACCTGGGGGGACAGTGGCAATCAGCCCCAGCATTTT
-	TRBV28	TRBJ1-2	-	CASSLADTGGYTF	TGTGCCAGCAGTTTGGCCGATACCGGTGGCTACACCTTC
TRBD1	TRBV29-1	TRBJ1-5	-	CSVGTGSNQPQHF	TGCAGCGTTGGGACAGGTAGCAATCAGCCCCAGCATTTT
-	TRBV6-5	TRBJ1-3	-	CASSYGGARNTIYF	TGTGCCAGCAGTTACGGAGGGGCGAGAAACACCATATATTTT
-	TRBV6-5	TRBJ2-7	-	CASSYSKAFTYEQYF	TGTGCCAGCAGTTACTCGAAGGCTTTCACCTACGAGCAGTACTTC
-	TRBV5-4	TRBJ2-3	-	CASSDQGTDTQYF	TGTGCCAGCAGCGACCAGGGCACAGATACGCAGTATTTT
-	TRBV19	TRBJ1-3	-	CASSIGGLISGNTIYF	TGTGCCAGTAGTATAGGCGGACTGATCTCTGGAAACACCATATATTTT
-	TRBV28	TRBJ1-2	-	CASSLRGGGYTF	TGTGCCAGCAGTCTTAGGGGCGGCGGCTACACCTTC
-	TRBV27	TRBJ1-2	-	CASSNSPYGYTF	TGTGCCAGCAGTAACAGCCCCTATGGCTACACCTTC
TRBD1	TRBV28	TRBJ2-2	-	CASIMGQSTGELFF	TGTGCCAGCATCATGGGACAGTCCACCGGGGAGCTGTTTTTT
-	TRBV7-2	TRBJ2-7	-	CASTKGRISYEQYF	TGTGCCAGCACCAAGGGACGGATCTCCTACGAGCAGTACTTC
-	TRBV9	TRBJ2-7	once	CASKFGPLEQYF	TGTGCCAGCAAATTCGGTCCGCTCGAGCAGTACTTC
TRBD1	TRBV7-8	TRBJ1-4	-	CASSRQGEKLFF	TGTGCCAGCAGCCGACAGGGTGAAAAACTGTTTTTT
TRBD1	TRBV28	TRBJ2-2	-	CASSNPQGASTGELFF	TGTGCCAGCAGCAACCCTCAGGGGGCGAGCACCGGGGAGCTGTTTTTT
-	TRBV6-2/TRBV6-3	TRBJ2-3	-	CASSYSLSDRPSTDTQYF	TGTGCCAGCAGTTACTCGTTATCGGACAGACCTAGCACAGATACGCAGTATTTT
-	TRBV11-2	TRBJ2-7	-	CASSFGSEGSYEQYF	TGTGCCAGCAGCTTTGGTTCAGAGGGGTCCTACGAGCAGTACTTC
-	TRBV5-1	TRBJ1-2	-	CASRDNPSGYYGYTF	TGCGCCAGCCGGGACAATCCGTCTGGCTACTATGGCTACACCTTC
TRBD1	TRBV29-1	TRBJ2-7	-	CSGLGQGAVEQYF	TGCAGCGGCTTGGGACAGGGGGCCGTCGAGCAGTACTTC
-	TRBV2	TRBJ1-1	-	CASSPQGIYTEAFF	TGTGCCAGCAGTCCCCAGGGTATTTACACTGAAGCTTTCTTT
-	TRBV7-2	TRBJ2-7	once	CASSLGGPNYEQYF	TGTGCCAGCAGCTTAGGGGGACCGAACTACGAGCAGTACTTC
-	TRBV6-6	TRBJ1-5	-	CASIMGHLSNQPQHF	TGTGCCAGCATTATGGGACATCTCAGCAATCAGCCCCAGCATTTT
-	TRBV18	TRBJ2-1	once	CATSPQNRVNEQFF	TGTGCTACCAGCCCGCAAAACAGGGTGAATGAGCAGTTCTTC